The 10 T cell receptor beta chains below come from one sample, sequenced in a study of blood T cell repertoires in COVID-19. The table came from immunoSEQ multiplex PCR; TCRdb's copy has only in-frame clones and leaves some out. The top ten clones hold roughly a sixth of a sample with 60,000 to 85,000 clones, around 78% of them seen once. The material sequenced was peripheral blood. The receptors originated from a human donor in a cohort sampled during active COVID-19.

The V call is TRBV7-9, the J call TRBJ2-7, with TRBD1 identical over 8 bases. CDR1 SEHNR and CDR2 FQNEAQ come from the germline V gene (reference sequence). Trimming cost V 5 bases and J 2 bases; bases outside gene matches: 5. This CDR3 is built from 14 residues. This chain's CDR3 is CASSPGTGPYEQYF. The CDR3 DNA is TGTGCCAGCAGCCCGGGGACAGGACCCTACGAGCAGTACTTC. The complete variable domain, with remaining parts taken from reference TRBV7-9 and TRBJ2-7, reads DTGVSQNPRHKITKRGQNVTFRCDPISEHNRLYWYRQTLGQGPEFLTYFQNEAQLEKSRLLSDRFSAERPKGSFSTLEIQRTEQGDSAMYLCASSPGTGPYEQYFGPGTRLTVT.

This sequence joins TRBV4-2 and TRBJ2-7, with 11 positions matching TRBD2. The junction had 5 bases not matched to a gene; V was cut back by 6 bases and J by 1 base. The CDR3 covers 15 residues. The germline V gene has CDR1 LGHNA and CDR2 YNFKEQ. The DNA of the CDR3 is TGTGCCAGCAGTCCACTAGCGGGAGCTTCCTACGAGCAGTACTTC. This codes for CASSPLAGASYEQYF.

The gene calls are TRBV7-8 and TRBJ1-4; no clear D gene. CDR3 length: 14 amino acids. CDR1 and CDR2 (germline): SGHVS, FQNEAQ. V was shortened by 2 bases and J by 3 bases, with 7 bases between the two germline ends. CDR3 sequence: CASSLIAANEKLFF. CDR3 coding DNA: TGTGCCAGCAGCTTAATCGCGGCTAATGAAAAACTGTTTTTT.

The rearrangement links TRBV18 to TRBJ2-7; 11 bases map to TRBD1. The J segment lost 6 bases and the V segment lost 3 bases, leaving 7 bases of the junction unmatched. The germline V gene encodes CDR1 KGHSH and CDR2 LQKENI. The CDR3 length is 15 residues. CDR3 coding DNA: TGTGCCAGCTCACCTGACGGACAGGGGGCGAGCGAGCAGTACTTC. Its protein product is CASSPDGQGASEQYF.

The CDR3 protein is CASSDSIGEADTQYF. CDR3 in DNA: TGTGCCAGCAGTGACTCGATTGGCGAGGCAGATACGCAGTATTTT. The rearrangement uses TRBV6-4 and TRBJ2-3; no clear D. Trimming pared 0 bases from V and 4 bases from J, leaving 11 bases between. The CDR3 is 15 amino acids. Per germline, CDR1 MRHNA and CDR2 SNTAGT.

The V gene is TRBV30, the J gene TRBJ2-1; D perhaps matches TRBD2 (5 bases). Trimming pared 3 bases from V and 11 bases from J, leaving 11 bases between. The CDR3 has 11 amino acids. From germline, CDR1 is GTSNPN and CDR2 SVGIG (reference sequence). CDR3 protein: CAWRLGNKQFF. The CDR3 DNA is TGTGCCTGGAGGCTCGGGAATAAGCAGTTCTTC. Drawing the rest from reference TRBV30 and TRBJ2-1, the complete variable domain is SQTIHQWPATLVQPVGSPLSLECTVEGTSNPNLYWYRQAAGRGLQLLFYSVGIGQISSEVPQNLSASRPQDRQFILSSKKLLLSDSGFYLCAWRLGNKQFFGPGTRLTVL.

The CDR3 region has the DNA TGCGCCAGCAGTGACCAAGGGGGAGCCAAAAACATTCAGTACTTC. It specifies CASSDQGGAKNIQYF. The J gene is TRBJ2-4, the V gene TRBV10-1, with D perhaps TRBD1 (6 bases). The germline CDR1 and CDR2 sequences are WNHNN and SYGVQD (reference sequence). The CDR3 contains 15 residues. V was pared by 3 bases and J by 0 bases, with 9 bases between.

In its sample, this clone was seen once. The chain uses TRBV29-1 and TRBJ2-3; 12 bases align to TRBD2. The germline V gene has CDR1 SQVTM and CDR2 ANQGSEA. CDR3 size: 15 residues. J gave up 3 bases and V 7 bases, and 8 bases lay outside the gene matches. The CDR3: CSAEGGTSGTDTQYF. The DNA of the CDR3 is TGCAGCGCTGAGGGCGGGACTAGCGGGACAGATACGCAGTATTTT.

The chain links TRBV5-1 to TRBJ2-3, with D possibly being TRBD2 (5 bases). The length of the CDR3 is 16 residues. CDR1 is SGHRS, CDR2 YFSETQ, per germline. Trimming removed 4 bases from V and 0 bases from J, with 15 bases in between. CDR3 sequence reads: CASSPLAATSTDTQYF. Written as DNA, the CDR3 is TGCGCCAGCAGCCCCCTAGCTGCCACTAGCACAGATACGCAGTATTTT. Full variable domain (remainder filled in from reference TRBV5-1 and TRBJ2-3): KAGVTQTPRYLIKTRGQQVTLSCSPISGHRSVSWYQQTPGQGLQFLFEYFSETQRNKGNFPGRFSGRQFSNSRSEMNVSTLELGDSALYLCASSPLAATSTDTQYFGPGTRLTVL.

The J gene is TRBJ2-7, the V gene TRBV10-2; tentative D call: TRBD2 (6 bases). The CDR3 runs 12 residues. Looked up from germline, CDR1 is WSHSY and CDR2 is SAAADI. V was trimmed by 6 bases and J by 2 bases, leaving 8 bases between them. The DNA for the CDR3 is TGCGCCAGCAGCGGGGGAGCCTACGAGCAGTACTTC. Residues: CASSGGAYEQYF.